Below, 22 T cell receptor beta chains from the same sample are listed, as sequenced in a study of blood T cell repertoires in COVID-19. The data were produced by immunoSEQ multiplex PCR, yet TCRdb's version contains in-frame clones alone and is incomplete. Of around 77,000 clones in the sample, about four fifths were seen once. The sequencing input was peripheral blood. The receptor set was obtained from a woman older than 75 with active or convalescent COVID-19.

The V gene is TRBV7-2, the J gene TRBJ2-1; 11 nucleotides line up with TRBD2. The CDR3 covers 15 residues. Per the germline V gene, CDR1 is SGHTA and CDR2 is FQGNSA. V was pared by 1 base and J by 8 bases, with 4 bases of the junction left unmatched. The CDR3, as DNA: TGTGCCAGCAGCTTAGTGGCTAGCGGGGGGTATGAGCAGTTCTTC. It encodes CASSLVASGGYEQFF.

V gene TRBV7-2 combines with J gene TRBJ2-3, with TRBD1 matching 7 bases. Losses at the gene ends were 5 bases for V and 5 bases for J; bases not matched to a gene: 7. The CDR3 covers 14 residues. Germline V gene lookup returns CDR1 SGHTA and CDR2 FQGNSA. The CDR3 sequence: CASSPDRVEDTQYF. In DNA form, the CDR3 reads TGTGCCAGCAGCCCCGACAGGGTCGAAGATACGCAGTATTTT.

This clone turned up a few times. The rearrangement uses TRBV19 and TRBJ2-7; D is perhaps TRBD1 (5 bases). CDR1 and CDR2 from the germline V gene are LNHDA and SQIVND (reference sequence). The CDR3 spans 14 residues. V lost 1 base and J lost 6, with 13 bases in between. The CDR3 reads CASSIGQGRREQYF. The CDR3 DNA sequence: TGTGCCAGTAGTATAGGCCAGGGAAGGCGCGAGCAGTACTTC.

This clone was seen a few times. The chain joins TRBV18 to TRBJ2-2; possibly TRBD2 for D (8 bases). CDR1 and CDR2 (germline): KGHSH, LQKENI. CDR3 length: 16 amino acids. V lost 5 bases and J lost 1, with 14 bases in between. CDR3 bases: TGTGCCAGCTCATCGGGGGGGACAGAGAACACCGGGGAGCTGTTTTTT. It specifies CASSSGGTENTGELFF.

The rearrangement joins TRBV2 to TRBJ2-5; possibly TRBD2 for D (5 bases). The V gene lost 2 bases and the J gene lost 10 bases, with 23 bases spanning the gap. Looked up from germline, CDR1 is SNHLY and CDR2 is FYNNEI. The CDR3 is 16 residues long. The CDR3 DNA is TGTGCCAGCAGTGAATATTGGGCCTTCGGGATGGGGAGCCAGTACTTC. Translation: CASSEYWAFGMGSQYF.

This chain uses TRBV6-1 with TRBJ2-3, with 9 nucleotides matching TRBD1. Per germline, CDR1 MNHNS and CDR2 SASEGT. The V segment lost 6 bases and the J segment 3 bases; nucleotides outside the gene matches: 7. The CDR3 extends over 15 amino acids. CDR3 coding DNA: TGTGCCAGCAGCTCGTCGACAGGGGGGACAGATACGCAGTATTTT. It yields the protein CASSSSTGGTDTQYF.

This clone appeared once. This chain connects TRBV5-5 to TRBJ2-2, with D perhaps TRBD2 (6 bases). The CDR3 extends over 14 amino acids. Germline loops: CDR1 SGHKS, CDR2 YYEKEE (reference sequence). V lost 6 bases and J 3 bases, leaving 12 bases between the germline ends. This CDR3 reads CASKPGTHTGELFF. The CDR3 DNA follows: TGTGCCAGCAAGCCCGGGACTCACACCGGGGAGCTGTTTTTT.

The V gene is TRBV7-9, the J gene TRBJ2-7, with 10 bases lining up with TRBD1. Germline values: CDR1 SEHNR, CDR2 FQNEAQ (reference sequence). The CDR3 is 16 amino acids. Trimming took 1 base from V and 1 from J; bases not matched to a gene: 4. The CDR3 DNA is TGTGCCAGCAGCTTAGACCTGGGACAGGGGTCCTACGAGCAGTACTTC. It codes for CASSLDLGQGSYEQYF. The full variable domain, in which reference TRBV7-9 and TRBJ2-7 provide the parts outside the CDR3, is DTGVSQNPRHKITKRGQNVTFRCDPISEHNRLYWYRQTLGQGPEFLTYFQNEAQLEKSRLLSDRFSAERPKGSFSTLEIQRTEQGDSAMYLCASSLDLGQGSYEQYFGPGTRLTVT.

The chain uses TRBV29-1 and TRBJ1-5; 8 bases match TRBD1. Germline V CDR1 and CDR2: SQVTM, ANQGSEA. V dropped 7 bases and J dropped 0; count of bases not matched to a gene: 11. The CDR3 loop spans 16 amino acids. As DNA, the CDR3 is TGCAGCGGGGGGGGACAGGTTGGAAGTAGCAATCAGCCCCAGCATTTT. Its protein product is CSGGGQVGSSNQPQHF.

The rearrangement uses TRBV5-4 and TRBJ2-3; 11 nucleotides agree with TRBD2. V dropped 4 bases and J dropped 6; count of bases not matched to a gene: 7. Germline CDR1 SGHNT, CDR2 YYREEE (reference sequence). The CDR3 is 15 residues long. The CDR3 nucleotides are TGTGCCAGCAGCCCGACTAGCGGGGTAGAGGATACGCAGTATTTT. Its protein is CASSPTSGVEDTQYF.

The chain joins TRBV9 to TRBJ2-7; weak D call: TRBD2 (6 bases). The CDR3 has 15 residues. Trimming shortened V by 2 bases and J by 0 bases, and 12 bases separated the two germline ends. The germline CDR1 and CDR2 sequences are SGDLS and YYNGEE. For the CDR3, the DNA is TGTGCCAGCAGCGTGGGGGGAGGCTTCTCCTACGAGCAGTACTTC. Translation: CASSVGGGFSYEQYF. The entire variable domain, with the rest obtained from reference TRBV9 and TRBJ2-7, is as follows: DSGVTQTPKHLITATGQRVTLRCSPRSGDLSVYWYQQSLDQGLQFLIQYYNGEERAKGNILERFSAQQFPDLHSELNLSSLELGDSALYFCASSVGGGFSYEQYFGPGTRLTVT.

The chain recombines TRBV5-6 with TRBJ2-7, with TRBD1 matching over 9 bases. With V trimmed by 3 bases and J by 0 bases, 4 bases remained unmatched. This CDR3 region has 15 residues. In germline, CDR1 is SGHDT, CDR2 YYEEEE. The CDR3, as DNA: TGTGCCAGCAGCTGGGGACAGGGAGCCTCCTACGAGCAGTACTTC. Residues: CASSWGQGASYEQYF.

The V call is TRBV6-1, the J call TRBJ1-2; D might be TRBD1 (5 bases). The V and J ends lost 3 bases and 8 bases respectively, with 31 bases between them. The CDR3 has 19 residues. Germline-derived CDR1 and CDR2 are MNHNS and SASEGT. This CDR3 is CASSEHSEWPTAGKLGYTF. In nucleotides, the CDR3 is TGTGCCAGCAGTGAGCATAGCGAGTGGCCGACAGCGGGGAAATTGGGCTACACCTTC.

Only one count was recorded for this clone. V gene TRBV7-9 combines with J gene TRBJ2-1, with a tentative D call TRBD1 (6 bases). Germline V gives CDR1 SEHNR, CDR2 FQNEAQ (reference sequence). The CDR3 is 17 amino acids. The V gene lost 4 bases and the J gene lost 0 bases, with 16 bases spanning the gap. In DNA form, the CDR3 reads TGTGCCAGCAGCTCCCAGACGGGACACAGCTCCTACAATGAGCAGTTCTTC. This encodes CASSSQTGHSSYNEQFF. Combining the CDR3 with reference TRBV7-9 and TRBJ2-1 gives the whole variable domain DTGVSQNPRHKITKRGQNVTFRCDPISEHNRLYWYRQTLGQGPEFLTYFQNEAQLEKSRLLSDRFSAERPKGSFSTLEIQRTEQGDSAMYLCASSSQTGHSSYNEQFFGPGTRLTVL.

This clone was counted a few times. This CDR3 reads CASSLDGATYEQYF. CDR3 coding DNA: TGTGCCAGCAGTTTAGATGGGGCCACCTACGAGCAGTACTTC. The chain uses TRBV27 and TRBJ2-7; possibly TRBD1 for D (5 bases). V was trimmed by 2 bases and J by 2 bases, leaving 10 bases between them. The CDR3 runs 14 residues. The germline CDR1 and CDR2 sequences are MNHEY and SMNVEV (reference sequence).

CDR3 in DNA: TGTGCCAGCAGTGACAGGGTCTATGGCTACACCTTC. Its translation: CASSDRVYGYTF. The J gene is TRBJ1-2, the V gene TRBV6-1, with a tentative D call TRBD1 (5 bases). This CDR3 region has 12 residues. The germline V gene encodes CDR1 MNHNS and CDR2 SASEGT. Trimming stripped 3 bases from V and 4 bases from J, with 6 bases between.

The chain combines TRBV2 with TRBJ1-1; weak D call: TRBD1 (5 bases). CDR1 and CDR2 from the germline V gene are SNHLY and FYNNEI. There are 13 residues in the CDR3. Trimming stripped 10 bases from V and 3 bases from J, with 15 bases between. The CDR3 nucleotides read TGTGCCAACCAGAACAGGCCGGACACTGAAGCTTTCTTT. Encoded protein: CANQNRPDTEAFF.

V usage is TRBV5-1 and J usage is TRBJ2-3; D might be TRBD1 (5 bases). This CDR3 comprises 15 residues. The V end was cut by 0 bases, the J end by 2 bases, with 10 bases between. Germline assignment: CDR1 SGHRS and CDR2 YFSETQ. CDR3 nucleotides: TGCGCCAGCAGCTTGGGGGCGACAGTCACAGATACGCAGTATTTT. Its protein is CASSLGATVTDTQYF.

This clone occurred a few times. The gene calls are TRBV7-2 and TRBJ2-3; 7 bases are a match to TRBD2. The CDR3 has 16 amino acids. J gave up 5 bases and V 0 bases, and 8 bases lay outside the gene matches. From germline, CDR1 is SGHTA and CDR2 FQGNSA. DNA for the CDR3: TGTGCCAGCAGCTTAGCGCTGGGATGGGGGGGAGATACGCAGTATTTT. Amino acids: CASSLALGWGGDTQYF. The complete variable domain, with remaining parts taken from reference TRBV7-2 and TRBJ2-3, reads GAGVSQSPSNKVTEKGKDVELRCDPISGHTALYWYRQSLGQGLEFLIYFQGNSAPDKSGLPSDRFSAERTGGSVSTLTIQRTQQEDSAVYLCASSLALGWGGDTQYFGPGTRLTVL.

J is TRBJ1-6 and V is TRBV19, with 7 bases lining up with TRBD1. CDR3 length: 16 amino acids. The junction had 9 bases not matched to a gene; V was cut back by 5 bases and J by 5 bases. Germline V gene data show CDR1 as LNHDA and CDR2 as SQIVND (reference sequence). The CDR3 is CASSFGQDLDNSPLHF. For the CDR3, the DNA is TGTGCCAGTAGTTTCGGACAGGACTTGGATAATTCACCCCTCCACTTT.

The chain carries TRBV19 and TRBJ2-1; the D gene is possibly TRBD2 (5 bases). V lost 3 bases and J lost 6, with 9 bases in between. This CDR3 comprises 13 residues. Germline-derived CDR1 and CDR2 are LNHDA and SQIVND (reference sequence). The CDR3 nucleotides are TGTGCCAGTAGTATTCGAGGGTCCAATGAGCAGTTCTTC. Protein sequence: CASSIRGSNEQFF. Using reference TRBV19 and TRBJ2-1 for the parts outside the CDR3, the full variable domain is DGGITQSPKYLFRKEGQNVTLSCEQNLNHDAMYWYRQDPGQGLRLIYYSQIVNDFQKGDIAEGYSVSREKKESFPLTVTSAQKNPTAFYLCASSIRGSNEQFFGPGTRLTVL.

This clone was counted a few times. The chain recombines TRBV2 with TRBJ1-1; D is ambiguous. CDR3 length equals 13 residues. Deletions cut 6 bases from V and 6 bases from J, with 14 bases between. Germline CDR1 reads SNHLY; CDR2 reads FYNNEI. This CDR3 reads CASSMDLRAEAFF. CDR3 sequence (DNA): TGTGCCAGCAGCATGGATCTGCGGGCTGAAGCTTTCTTT.